The 18 T cell receptor beta chains in this list originate from one sample, sequenced in a study of blood T cell repertoires in COVID-19. Measured with immunoSEQ multiplex PCR; TCRdb has only the in-frame clones, and not every one. The sample has 120,000 or so clones; about 85% are singletons. Source material: peripheral blood. The source is a human donor in a cohort sampled during active COVID-19.

This clone was counted a single time. The J gene is TRBJ2-7, the V gene TRBV15; D not certain. CDR1 and CDR2 from the germline V gene are LNHNV and YYDKDF (reference sequence). CDR3 length: 16 amino acids. Trimming cost V 0 bases and J 2 bases, with 14 bases left between them. The CDR3: CATSRDMAELPYEQYF. Here the CDR3 DNA reads TGTGCCACCAGCAGAGATATGGCGGAGTTGCCCTACGAGCAGTACTTC.

This chain uses TRBV6-5 with TRBJ1-6, with D possibly matching TRBD1 (6 bases). The CDR3 consists of 15 residues. Trimming cost V 0 bases and J 7 bases, with 10 bases left between them. Germline CDR1 MNHEY, CDR2 SVGAGI. The CDR3 DNA sequence: TGTGCCAGCAGTTACTCGAACAGGGACAATTCACCCCTCCACTTT. Amino acid sequence: CASSYSNRDNSPLHF.

V and J are TRBV15 and TRBJ2-5; TRBD1 is a possible D gene (5 bases). Trimming left V 0 bases short and J 5 bases short, with 16 bases between. The CDR3 sequence is 16 residues long. CDR1 and CDR2 (germline): LNHNV, YYDKDF (reference sequence). CDR3 sequence reads: CATSRDGQGLEETQYF. DNA of the CDR3: TGTGCCACCAGCAGAGATGGGCAGGGTCTCGAGGAGACCCAGTACTTC.

The chain couples TRBV3-1 (or the pseudogene TRBV3-2) to TRBJ1-6; 8 bases map to TRBD1. The V segment lost 2 bases and the J segment 8 bases; nucleotides outside the gene matches: 2. Germline V CDR1 and CDR2: LGHDT, YNNKEL (reference sequence). There are 14 residues in the CDR3. In DNA form, the CDR3 reads TGTGCCAGCAGCCAACAGGGGGCTTATTCACCCCTCCACTTT. It translates to CASSQQGAYSPLHF.

The chain carries TRBV5-1 and TRBJ2-3; D is unresolved. Trimming removed 5 bases at V and 4 bases at J, with 8 bases between. CDR1 is SGHRS, CDR2 YFSETQ, per germline. The CDR3 is 12 residues long. The CDR3 coding sequence is TGCGCCAGCAGGACATCCCCAGATACGCAGTATTTT. Amino acid sequence: CASRTSPDTQYF.

This chain links TRBV18 with TRBJ2-4; a possible D gene is TRBD1 (6 bases). This CDR3 is built from 13 residues. Germline CDR1 reads KGHSH; CDR2 reads LQKENI. With 6 bases removed from V and 10 bases from J, the gap between germline ends came to 16 bases. CDR3 bases: TGTGCCAGCTCGCAGGGCGGACAGACGATTCAGTACTTC. Amino acids: CASSQGGQTIQYF.

This chain uses TRBV4-2 with TRBJ2-2; D is possibly TRBD1 (6 bases). Germline values: CDR1 LGHNA, CDR2 YNFKEQ. Trimming pared 0 bases from V and 7 bases from J, leaving 9 bases between. The CDR3 is 14 residues long. The CDR3 DNA reads as TGTGCCAGCAGCCAAGACAGGGGAGTCGGGGAGCTGTTTTTT. Residues: CASSQDRGVGELFF.

This clone was seen only a few times. V is TRBV10-2 and J is TRBJ1-1; D call uncertain. The V gene lost 10 bases and the J gene lost 0 bases, with 15 bases spanning the gap. The CDR3 loop spans 14 amino acids. The germline V gene has CDR1 WSHSY and CDR2 SAAADI. The CDR3 DNA reads TGCGCCACCCAGAAGAGGATGATGAACACTGAAGCTTTCTTT. This encodes CATQKRMMNTEAFF.

The chain combines TRBV11-2 with TRBJ2-5, with D tentatively TRBD1 (6 bases). V lost 5 bases, J lost 0 bases, and 10 bases lay in between. The CDR3 runs 14 residues. The germline V gene has CDR1 SGHAT and CDR2 FQNNGV. CDR3 loop: CASSPGQYQETQYF. The CDR3 DNA reads TGTGCCAGCAGCCCAGGACAGTACCAAGAGACCCAGTACTTC.

The chain joins TRBV10-3 to TRBJ2-4, with D tentatively TRBD2 (6 bases). Trimming removed 2 bases at V and 7 bases at J, with 12 bases between. CDR1 and CDR2 (germline): ENHRY, SYGVKD. The CDR3 totals 14 residues. The CDR3 here is CAISEGQAGNIQYF. In DNA form, the CDR3 reads TGTGCCATCAGTGAGGGCCAGGCGGGGAACATTCAGTACTTC.

The V call is TRBV4-1, the J call TRBJ1-2; no clear D gene. Germline CDR1 is MGHRA and CDR2 is YSYEKL. This CDR3 region has 11 residues. Trimming pared 8 bases from V and 8 bases from J, leaving 12 bases between. The CDR3 loop reads CASSAYEGYTF. For the CDR3, the DNA is TGCGCCAGCTCCGCTTACGAGGGCTACACCTTC.

This clone occurred once. This sequence joins TRBV6-4 and TRBJ2-6; the match to TRBD2 covers 12 bases. The CDR3 sequence is 19 residues long. Germline V gene lookup returns CDR1 MRHNA and CDR2 SNTAGT. The V gene end was trimmed by 6 bases and the J gene end by 3 bases; junction bases not matched to a gene: 12. CDR3 amino acids: CASSLFLAGGPSGANVLTF. The DNA for the CDR3 is TGTGCCAGCAGCCTCTTCCTAGCGGGGGGGCCCAGTGGGGCCAACGTCCTGACTTTC.

As to this clone: Other DNA sequences within the sample encode an identical CDR3. The chain joins TRBV4-1 to TRBJ1-2; TRBD1 matches 9 bases. This CDR3 is built from 14 residues. J gave up 5 bases and V 2 bases, and 3 bases lay outside the gene matches. The germline gives CDR1 MGHRA, CDR2 YSYEKL. CDR3 in DNA: TGCGCCAGCAGCCAAAACAGGGGGCTATATGGCTACACCTTC. This translates into CASSQNRGLYGYTF.

The CDR3 DNA sequence: TGTGCCAGCAGTTCTAGCGGGGAGGGTGAGCAGTTCTTC. It yields the protein CASSSSGEGEQFF. The genes are TRBV27 and TRBJ2-1; 9 bases match TRBD2. This CDR3 has 13 amino acids. The J segment lost 9 bases and the V segment lost 4 bases, leaving 4 bases of the junction unmatched. Germline values: CDR1 MNHEY, CDR2 SMNVEV (reference sequence).

This clone was recorded only once. V is TRBV24-1 and J is TRBJ1-5, with 9 bases lining up with TRBD1. V shed 6 bases and J 7 bases; nucleotides not matched to a gene: 12. CDR3 length: 16 residues. Per germline, CDR1 KGHDR and CDR2 SFDVKD. CDR3 sequence reads: CATSPSTGGMEQPQHF. Written as DNA, the CDR3 is TGTGCCACCAGTCCGTCGACAGGGGGGATGGAACAGCCCCAGCATTTT.

The J gene is TRBJ2-7, the V gene TRBV2; 9 positions match TRBD1. Losses at the gene ends were 3 bases for V and 3 bases for J; bases not matched to a gene: 6. Germline CDR1 SNHLY, CDR2 FYNNEI. This CDR3 comprises 15 residues. The CDR3, as DNA: TGTGCCAGCAGTGAGTTTCGGACAGGGGACTACGAGCAGTACTTC. It encodes CASSEFRTGDYEQYF.

V and J are TRBV29-1 and TRBJ2-2; TRBD1 agrees at 11 bases. CDR1 and CDR2 (germline): SQVTM, ANQGSEA. The trim removed 5 bases at V and 0 bases at J, leaving 8 bases unmatched. The CDR3 covers 17 residues. CDR3 loop: CSVTGTGGDSNTGELFF. The CDR3 bases are TGCAGCGTTACGGGGACAGGGGGGGATTCGAACACCGGGGAGCTGTTTTTT.

The CDR3 DNA is TGTGCCAGCAGTGAATTGGGACAGACCTCTGGGGCCAACGTCCTGACTTTC. Residues: CASSELGQTSGANVLTF. The chain combines TRBV25-1 with TRBJ2-6, with 7 bases aligning to TRBD1. Looked up from germline, CDR1 is MGHDK and CDR2 is SYGVNS. V trimming: 1 base; J trimming: 0 bases; junction bases outside the gene matches: 3. The CDR3 totals 17 residues.